These 21 T cell receptor beta chains were sequenced from one sample in a study of PD-1 blockade in classical Hodgkin lymphoma (dated by TCRdb to about 2020). The time point label of this sample denotes: cycle 4 day 1 (C4D1), after less than seven weeks of nivolumab. All trial patients had relapsed after autologous stem cell transplantation, with cohorts A, B and C differing in prior brentuximab vedotin exposure. The method behind the library was the immunoSEQ multiplex PCR assay. TCRdb took this table from immuneACCESS and kept in-frame rearrangements with V and J called. Such tables lack part of the clones; where checked against another copy, unresolved V genes explain under half of the gap, and the rest is unexplained. This sample is represented by tens of thousands of clones; 81% of them were singletons. The leading ten clones occupy about 18% of the sample. Sequenced here: peripheral blood mononuclear cells (PBMCs), sampled before the fourth cycle of nivolumab. Receptors were obtained from a human donor with classical Hodgkin lymphoma.

This chain joins TRBV4-3 and TRBJ1-2; tentatively, D is TRBD1 (5 bases). The germline V gene has CDR1 LGHNA and CDR2 YSLEER. The CDR3 totals 17 residues. The V and J ends lost 3 bases and 8 bases respectively, with 25 bases between them. CDR3 nucleotide sequence: TGCGCCAGCAGCCAGGAACCCCAGGGAGGGGAGCTCCCAGGCTACACCTTC. This encodes CASSQEPQGGELPGYTF.

CDR3 region: CASSPLPPSSGSVYEQYF. DNA for the CDR3: TGTGCCAGCAGCCCCCTACCGCCGAGTAGCGGGAGTGTCTACGAGCAGTACTTC. The chain combines TRBV7-2 with TRBJ2-7, with 9 nucleotides matching TRBD2. The CDR3 is 18 amino acids. Unmatched junction bases numbered 17, after V lost 5 bases and J lost 3 bases. The germline gives CDR1 SGHTA, CDR2 FQGNSA.

CDR3 in DNA: TGTGCCAGCAGATTGGCGGGGAGCACTGAAGCTTTCTTT. Residues: CASRLAGSTEAFF. V is TRBV6-5 and J is TRBJ1-1; D not resolved. Germline CDR1 MNHEY, CDR2 SVGAGI. V was pared by 6 bases and J by 4 bases, with 12 bases between. This CDR3 is 13 amino acids long.

The J gene is TRBJ1-2, the V gene TRBV4-1, with a weak D call TRBD1 (5 bases). V lost 0 bases to trimming and J lost 4 bases, with 12 bases between them. Germline V gene data show CDR1 as MGHRA and CDR2 as YSYEKL. The CDR3 extends over 15 amino acids. CDR3 residues: CASSQEPGQGYGYTF. In nucleotides, the CDR3 is TGCGCCAGCAGCCAAGAACCGGGGCAGGGCTATGGCTACACCTTC.

This sequence joins TRBV18 and TRBJ2-1; either TRBD1 or TRBD2 may supply D (5 bases each). There are 13 residues in the CDR3. Between the trimmed V and J ends, which lost 6 bases and 6 bases, there was a span of 12 bases. Germline CDR1 KGHSH, CDR2 LQKENI. In DNA form, the CDR3 reads TGTGCCAGCTCCCAAGGGGCGGGCAATGAGCAGTTCTTC. It is translated as CASSQGAGNEQFF.

V and J are TRBV4-3 and TRBJ2-5; D is possibly TRBD1 (5 bases). V was cut by 2 bases and J by 4 bases, with 8 bases left in between. The CDR3 runs to 13 residues. The germline V gene has CDR1 LGHNA and CDR2 YSLEER. CDR3 nucleotide sequence: TGCGCCAGCAGCCAACTGGGGCGAGAGACCCAGTACTTC. The encoded protein is CASSQLGRETQYF.

CDR3 sequence reads: CASSLGLAAGELFF. CDR3 nucleotide sequence: TGTGCCAGCAGCTTAGGACTAGCGGCCGGGGAGCTGTTTTTT. The gene calls are TRBV7-3 and TRBJ2-2; the match to TRBD2 covers 10 bases. V trimming: 2 bases; J trimming: 6 bases; junction bases outside the gene matches: 0. The CDR3 sequence is 14 residues long. Germline assignment: CDR1 SGHTA and CDR2 FQGTGA. Based on the CDR3 plus reference TRBV7-3 and TRBJ2-2, the full variable domain is GAGVSQTPSNKVTEKGKYVELRCDPISGHTALYWYRQSLGQGPEFLIYFQGTGAADDSGLPNDRFFAVRPEGSVSTLKIQRTERGDSAVYLCASSLGLAAGELFFGEGSRLTVL.

The chain joins TRBV2 to TRBJ1-5, with D maybe TRBD1 (5 bases). CDR1 is SNHLY and CDR2 is FYNNEI in the germline V gene. With 5 bases removed from V and 0 bases from J, the gap between germline ends came to 8 bases. The CDR3 runs to 14 residues. The CDR3 reads CASSRDDSNQPQHF. CDR3 DNA sequence: TGTGCCAGCAGTCGGGACGATAGCAATCAGCCCCAGCATTTT.

CDR3 sequence: CASSPGAQGGYGYTF. CDR3 DNA sequence: TGTGCCAGTAGTCCAGGGGCACAGGGGGGGTATGGCTACACCTTC. The V call is TRBV19, the J call TRBJ1-2, with 8 bases identical to TRBD1. The CDR3 is made up of 15 amino acids. Germline-derived CDR1 and CDR2 are LNHDA and SQIVND (reference sequence). Trimming removed 5 bases from V and 5 bases from J; junction bases left unmatched: 10.

This CDR3 is CASSPGRGPRSSYEQYF. CDR3 DNA: TGTGCCAGCAGCCCCGGTCGGGGACCCAGGAGCTCCTACGAGCAGTACTTC. The gene calls are TRBV7-2 and TRBJ2-7, with D perhaps given as TRBD1 or TRBD2 (5 bases each). The CDR3 sequence is 17 residues long. V gave up 5 bases and J gave up 0 bases, with 20 bases separating them. CDR1 SGHTA and CDR2 FQGNSA come from the germline V gene.

This chain's CDR3 is CASSQEDSYTGELFF. The CDR3 nucleotides are TGTGCCAGCAGCCAGGAGGACAGCTACACCGGGGAGCTGTTTTTT. V usage is TRBV4-2 and J usage is TRBJ2-2; possible D gene TRBD1, 6 bases. V lost 3 bases to trimming and J lost 3 bases, with 11 bases between them. Germline-derived CDR1 and CDR2 are LGHNA and YNFKEQ. This CDR3 has 15 amino acids.

For the CDR3, the DNA is TGTGCCAGCAACCCCATAACCTGGACTAGATCTGACGAGCAGTACTTC. The encoded protein is CASNPITWTRSDEQYF. The chain has TRBV28 and TRBJ2-7; 7 nucleotides line up with TRBD2. With V trimmed by 7 bases and J by 5 bases, 17 bases remained unmatched. This CDR3 has 16 residues. Germline CDR1 and CDR2: MDHEN and SYDVKM.

The CDR3 region is CASIPLGLPQGPYEQYF. The CDR3 DNA is TGTGCCAGCATCCCGCTAGGGCTTCCCCAAGGCCCCTACGAGCAGTACTTC. The chain is built from TRBV28 and TRBJ2-7; D uncertain. In germline, CDR1 is MDHEN, CDR2 SYDVKM. V was pared by 7 bases and J by 2 bases, with 24 bases between. The CDR3 is made up of 17 amino acids.

The chain is built from TRBV2 and TRBJ1-5, with D hard to call. The CDR3 extends over 15 amino acids. Trimming took 2 bases from V and 1 from J, leaving 9 bases between them. The germline CDR1 and CDR2 sequences are SNHLY and FYNNEI. CDR3 sequence (DNA): TGTGCCAGCAGTGAAAGCGGGTACAGCAATCAGCCCCAGCATTTT. Translated, it gives CASSESGYSNQPQHF. The complete variable domain, with remaining parts taken from reference TRBV2 and TRBJ1-5, reads EPEVTQTPSHQVTQMGQEVILRCVPISNHLYFYWYRQILGQKVEFLVSFYNNEISEKSEIFDDQFSVERPDGSNFTLKIRSTKLEDSAMYFCASSESGYSNQPQHFGDGTRLSIL.

The V call is TRBV28, the J call TRBJ2-1, with D perhaps matching TRBD1 or TRBD2 (5 bases each). V dropped 6 bases and J dropped 0 bases, with 9 bases sitting between them. The CDR3 totals 14 residues. The germline CDR1 and CDR2 sequences are MDHEN and SYDVKM. The CDR3 is CASRPGTSYNEQFF. CDR3 DNA sequence: TGTGCCAGCAGGCCCGGGACCTCCTACAATGAGCAGTTCTTC.

This chain joins TRBV18 and TRBJ2-3; the D call may be TRBD1 or TRBD2 (5 bases each). The V end was cut by 1 base, the J end by 3 bases, with 11 bases between. Germline V gene data show CDR1 as KGHSH and CDR2 as LQKENI. The CDR3 length is 15 residues. CDR3 in DNA: TGTGCCAGCTCACCACGTATCGGGGCGACAGATACGCAGTATTTT. Its protein product is CASSPRIGATDTQYF.

This clone was counted once. The genes are TRBV14 and TRBJ2-7, with D unresolved. Trimming pared 0 bases from V and 7 bases from J, leaving 19 bases between. CDR1 and CDR2 (germline): SGHDN, FVKESK. The CDR3 spans 16 residues. The CDR3 nucleotides are TGTGCCAGCAGCCAAGACTTCGGCGCGAGAATGGGGGAGCAGTACGTC. Protein: CASSQDFGARMGEQYV.

The V and J genes are TRBV6-1 and TRBJ1-5; TRBD1 matches 7 bases. Looked up from germline, CDR1 is MNHNS and CDR2 is SASEGT. The CDR3 has 14 amino acids. Unmatched junction bases numbered 1, after V lost 4 bases and J lost 1 base. CDR3 sequence reads: CASSGDRSNQPQHF. DNA for the CDR3: TGTGCCAGCAGTGGGGACAGAAGCAATCAGCCCCAGCATTTT.

The V gene is TRBV11-2, the J gene TRBJ2-3, with D possibly matching TRBD1 (5 bases). The CDR3 runs to 15 residues. V shed 7 bases and J shed 0 bases, with 14 bases lying between them. Germline V CDR1 and CDR2: SGHAT, FQNNGV. The CDR3 loop is CASTVRRVSTDTQYF. The CDR3 DNA sequence: TGTGCCAGCACCGTACGCAGGGTTAGCACAGATACGCAGTATTTT.

The chain is built from TRBV27 and TRBJ1-6; a weak D match, TRBD1 (5 bases). From germline, CDR1 is MNHEY and CDR2 SMNVEV (reference sequence). V was cut by 3 bases and J by 8 bases, with 11 bases left in between. This CDR3 contains 14 residues. CDR3 loop: CASSFWGGYSPLHF. The CDR3 nucleotides read TGTGCCAGCAGTTTCTGGGGGGGTTATTCACCCCTCCACTTT.

The V and J genes are TRBV7-2 and TRBJ1-2, with 7 bases lining up with TRBD1. V was pared by 2 bases and J by 8 bases, with 5 bases of the junction left unmatched. The CDR3 runs to 13 residues. CDR1 is SGHTA and CDR2 is FQGNSA in the germline V gene. The CDR3 sequence is CASSLLAGGGYTF. In DNA, the CDR3 is TGTGCCAGCAGCTTACTAGCAGGGGGAGGCTACACCTTC.